The entry below describes one T cell receptor (beta chain). Its antigen remains unidentified. The cohort was made up of approximately 670 healthy bone marrow donors. At the time of sampling, every cohort member was nominally healthy, though immune exposures that went unrecorded were likely present. The donor was CMV seropositive and was included in the group of 300 or so seropositive cohort members. Every donor gave a peripheral blood sample, and the peripheral blood mononuclear cells from that sample were used for TCR beta sequencing. Genomic DNA was extracted from the blood cell samples with the Qiagen DNeasy Blood Extraction Kit. The CDR3 has 14 amino acids, counting the end cysteine and phenylalanine. Only the CDR3 region is kept as DNA, spanning 42 bases read in frame from base 1. V loses 0 bases at its end and J loses 7 bases; junction bases beyond the gene matches: 6. CDR1 LGHNA and CDR2 YNFKEQ are derived from the germline V gene.

The data are from a study of cytomegalovirus exposure and HLA in healthy donors (dated by TCRdb to about 2017). At the level of the whole study: An earlier analysis of roughly 570 of the donors reported under 300 Gb of sequence data and 95 million to 130 million unique TCR beta sequences obtained from about 179 million T cells. The study was designed to test whether signatures of past pathogen exposure could be identified by cataloging public T cell receptors. The number of donors typed differed by locus, with roughly 620-640 for A, B, C, DRB1 and DQB1, 522 for DQA1, under 610 for DPA1, and over 400 for DPB1. To predict cytomegalovirus infection status, the study combined high-throughput TCR immunosequencing, statistical association of individual TCRs with disease status, and machine learning. The later analysis used no new phenotypic data to find candidate immune exposures, relying instead on TCR beta sequences and their occurrence across donors. Approximately 310 gigabases of sequencing data and around 87 million unique TCR sequences were included in an early release covering several hundred HLA-typed donors. Of the approximately 400 genotyped donors, roughly 76% were placed in the genetic ancestry cluster associated with self-reported Caucasian donors. A separate validation cohort of approximately 130 different subjects was used in addition to the 666-subject first cohort. An earlier analysis of 500 to 650 of the donors applied high-throughput TCR beta sequencing to assess whether each TCR beta V gene segment acted as functional or pseudogenic. A later genetic analysis used genome-wide SNP genotypes for about 65% of the 666 donors, treating that subset as a discovery cohort. All discovery cohort repertoires had been generated on a single sequencing platform. Four or five DR-DQ haplotypes were handled as single units for association and clustering, since linkage in the cohort was strong. Class I and class II HLA loci were covered by the typing at four-digit resolution. Among about 360 genotyped donors of the cohort, an average of 235,054 unique TCR beta nucleotide sequences were sequenced per donor, 15% to 20% of them non-productive. The T cell repertoires of around 670 subjects were profiled by immunosequencing and related to cytomegalovirus serostatus. To study patterns of TCR occurrence, a later analysis re-analyzed previously published TCR beta repertoires from 500 to 850 donors and added high-resolution HLA genotyping. Alongside the repertoire data, information on donor age, sex, ethnicity and CMV serostatus was compiled. On the study overall, not on this receptor specifically: The study listed 164 TCR beta chains as associated with cytomegalovirus. Linkage disequilibrium might explain the correlated functional status among segregating V segments, but an unknown experimental factor could not be ruled out. Because counts were too low, roughly 16 rarely observed V segments, including chromosome 9 orphons, were excluded from the earlier analysis of a few hundred of the donors. A few of the identified cytomegalovirus-associated TCR beta chains were confirmed in vitro to be specific for cytomegalovirus antigens. The authors suggested that the approach could potentially be generalized to other disease states and immunological phenotypes. In this cohort, only TCR beta chains were sequenced, and detectable features were limited by the absence of alpha or paired-chain data. Because HLA typing was unavailable for some donors at each locus, only the typed subset was used in association tests. The classifier was reported to diagnose cytomegalovirus status with high specificity and sensitivity in both the original and validation cohorts. In a later genetic analysis, a missense DCLRE1C variant was associated with V-gene and J-gene trimming of TCR beta chains, and the association was replicated in an independent cohort. While some public TCRs were present in many individuals, most TCR sequences turned up only very rarely across donors. Compared with the roughly 600-donor mean, donors in an Asian-associated ancestry cluster had fewer N-insertions in productive TCRs, according to a later genetic analysis. In a later analysis, TCR association rates were found to vary across HLA loci, with the most associated TCRs seen for DRB1 alleles and the fewest for HLA-C alleles. A later analysis found that most CMV-associated TCR beta chains appeared HLA-restricted, with HLA associations seemingly driven largely by CMV exposure. In an earlier analysis of several hundred of the donors, most TCR beta V segments were observed in productive rearrangements about 90% or about 30% of the time, broadly matching IMGT annotations. At a false discovery rate of 0.05, a later analysis linked fewer than 20,000 TCR beta sequences to specific HLA alleles. Presence/absence analyses assumed roughly uniform sequencing depth across donors, an assumption that may not hold. The 87-base-pair reads could not distinguish some IMGT-functional V segments, including TRBV6-2 and TRBV6-3, so those segments were excluded. Several of the top co-occurrence clusters appeared to be linked to parvovirus B19, influenza, CMV and Epstein-Barr virus, according to a later analysis. A further reported finding was that TCR beta sequences accurately predicted the HLA-A and HLA-B alleles for most subjects in the first cohort. Immune exposure information for the cohort was limited to CMV serostatus. In a later analysis, HLA-associated TCR beta chains showed more clonal expansion and lower generation probabilities than non-associated chains that were equally common. Strong co-occurrence of HLA alleles, especially DR and DQ, made assigning TCR associations to individual alleles difficult. A cluster of highly shared sequence variants was judged likely to be a technical artifact of the sequencing pipeline.

Library prep was done by the immunoSEQ multiplex PCR assay. The multiplex PCR relied on a mix of 60 forward primers for TCR Vbeta segments and 13 reverse primers for TCR Jbeta segments. A multiplex PCR assay on genomic DNA amplified the CDR3 region of rearranged TCR beta genes. Amplified TCR beta libraries were sequenced as 87-base-pair reads on the Illumina HiSeq System. The original pipeline was this. Across the 700 or so repertoires, a later analysis counted approximately 75 million unique TCR beta chains, 9.5 million to 12 million of which were shared by at least two donors. Raw reads were error-corrected and collapsed into unique sequences with a nearest-neighbor algorithm that merged closely related sequences to remove PCR and sequencing errors. To assign V, D and J gene segments, CDR3 sequences were aligned to IMGT reference sequences. For a sequence to be retained, a match of at least six nucleotides to both a V gene segment and a J gene segment was required. A rearrangement was called productive if the CDR3 had no stop codons and remained in frame with V and J, and every other rearrangement was called non-productive. Following IMGT convention, CDR3 was defined as the stretch from the second conserved V-encoded cysteine up to the conserved J-encoded phenylalanine. In an earlier analysis of just under 600 of the donors, sequences lacking an unambiguous match to a single V gene segment were excluded. An earlier analysis of about 600 of the donors called V segments functional above 56.7% productive rearrangements and segregating when the between-donor standard deviation exceeded 5%. A statistical classification framework was developed to diagnose cytomegalovirus status using the catalog of TCR beta chain sequences. A later analysis assigned V and J genes by comparing TCR nucleotide sequences with IMGT/GENE-DB human TR gene sequences. In a later analysis, CDR3 sequences and most-parsimonious VDJ recombination scenarios were assigned using the TCRdist pipeline. In a later analysis, every TCR beta chain was defined by the combination of its CDR3 amino acid sequence and its V-gene family, and reads without a unique V-gene family were dropped. As a way to deal with suspected cross-contamination and a sequencing artifact, a later analysis dropped 500 to 700 nucleotide sequences that were highly shared and had low generation probability. In a later analysis, a clonal expansion index was calculated for each public chain from normalized within-repertoire ranks of inferred template counts. In a later analysis, generation probabilities were computed using a VDJ recombination model fitted to out-of-frame rearrangements, and the results were checked against IGoR. A later analysis scored TCR-TCR, TCR-HLA and TCR-CMV co-occurrence with hypergeometric tests, applying a repertoire-size bias correction to TCR pairs. A later analysis estimated false discovery rates by permuting HLA or CMV assignments 20 times. A later analysis grouped co-occurring TCRs with DBSCAN, adding TCRdist sequence similarity when clustering within HLA-allele-positive subsets. Repertoires with fewer than 30,000 or more than 120,000 public chains were left out of co-occurrence clustering, as were several repertoires with anomalous nucleotide sharing. TCRdb carries this immuneACCESS record with in-frame sequences only. Its versions omit some clonotypes, under half of them owing to an unresolved V gene in the studies checked, with the rest unexplained. From that table come the V and J calls and clone size; the DNA was used to work out D and trimming. In this sample's table one finds about 72,000 clones. About 4.5% of the sample is held by the ten biggest clonotypes.

This chain is built from TRBV4-2 and TRBJ2-7; 7 bases in between match TRBD2. This clonotype was sampled from a woman between 35 and 50 years old in good health and CMV-seropositive. The sample consisted of PBMCs. For the CDR3, the sequence is CASSQDGGMEEQYF. The bases read TGTGCCAGCAGCCAAGACGGGGGGATGGAAGAGCAGTACTTC.